Below, one T cell receptor (beta chain) is given with its context. Its specificity is not known. This specimen belongs to a study of multiple sclerosis patients with progressive multifocal leukoencephalopathy. Study information: The control group, sampled over time, had multiple sclerosis, received natalizumab and did not develop PML.

Specified time point: before natalizumab initiation. Prior interferon beta treatment was universal, and the PML patients were all female. This CDR3 is 15 amino acids long. Germline CDR1 and CDR2: LGHNA and YSLEER. V was shortened by 1 base and J by 5 bases, with 15 bases between the two germline ends. Sequencing was at survey level. The protocol was immunoSEQ multiplex PCR, while the TCRdb copy is restricted to in-frame clones and leaves out a portion. The top ten clones hold just under 2% of a sample with under 35,000 clones, around 92% of them seen once. Study-level results: Expanded clones at PML onset predated and persisted through natalizumab therapy.

The clonotype was recovered from a man between 25 and 39 years old with multiple sclerosis. The sample taken for sequencing was PBMCs. The V gene is TRBV4-3, the J gene TRBJ2-7; weak D call: TRBD2 (5 bases). CDR3: CASSQVEASSHEQYF. As DNA, the CDR3 is TGCGCCAGCAGCCAAGTCGAGGCTAGCAGCCACGAGCAGTACTTC.